This T cell receptor beta chain is drawn from a study of T-cell memory formation after mild COVID-19. With constant-segment primers, 5'RACE yielded cDNA libraries of TCR alpha and TCR beta that carried sample barcodes and UMIs. MiXCR, applied by TCRdb to the 5' RACE reads, yields one record per CDR3 protein. Of a few hundred thousand distinct CDR3 sequences in the sample, approximately 15% were seen once. This CDR3 spans 14 amino acids. Per germline, CDR1 LGHNA and CDR2 YSLEER. V was cut by 0 bases and J by 5 bases, with 10 bases left in between. This clonotype was seen a few times. Its target is unknown. Study-wide results and limits: Clones contracting across day 15 to 85 had a balanced CD4/CD8 profile; later expanding clones leaned CD4+. There was no confirmation that second-wave clones peaking on day 37 were SARS-CoV-2 specific.

The sample was PBMCs or a T cell subset sorted from them (not recorded which). The TCR sequence derives from a man aged 18 to 30 who had mild COVID-19 (a few samples of this study predate the infection). Cell type and time point are not known. The V call is TRBV4-3, the J call TRBJ1-2; D is unresolved. The CDR3 sequence: CASSQDPSAYGYTF. In DNA, the CDR3 is TGCGCCAGCAGCCAAGATCCCTCGGCGTATGGCTACACCTTC.